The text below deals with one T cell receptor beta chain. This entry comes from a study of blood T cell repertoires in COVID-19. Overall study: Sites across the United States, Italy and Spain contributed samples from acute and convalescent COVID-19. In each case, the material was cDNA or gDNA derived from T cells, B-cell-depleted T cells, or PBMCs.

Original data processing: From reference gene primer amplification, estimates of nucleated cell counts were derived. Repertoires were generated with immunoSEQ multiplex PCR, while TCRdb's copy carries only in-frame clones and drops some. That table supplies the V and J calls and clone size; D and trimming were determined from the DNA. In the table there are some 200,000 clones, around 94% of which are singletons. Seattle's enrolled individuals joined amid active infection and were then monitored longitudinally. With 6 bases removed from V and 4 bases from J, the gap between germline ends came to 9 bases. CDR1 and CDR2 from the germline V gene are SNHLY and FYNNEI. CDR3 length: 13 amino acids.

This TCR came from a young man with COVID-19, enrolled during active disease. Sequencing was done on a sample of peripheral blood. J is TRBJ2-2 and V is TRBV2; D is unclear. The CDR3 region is CASSRSSTGELFF. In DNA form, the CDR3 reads TGTGCCAGCAGCCGGTCGAGCACCGGGGAGCTGTTTTTT.